This T cell receptor (beta chain) is drawn from a study of T cell repertoires in cytomegalovirus infection. Study in general: Evidence of both CMV infection and a matching HLA type came from public TCR beta signatures.

TCRdb itself ran the reads through MiXCR, one entry per CDR3 protein. The sample includes about 160,000 distinct CDR3 sequences, about a fifth of them seen just once. As regards this clonotype: Its cognate antigen is unknown.

This specimen consisted of CD8+ T cells from cultured PBMCs, obtained from culture after CMV antigen stimulation. This clonotype was obtained from a human donor in good health (CMV status not recorded). Some clones in this sample may be carry-over from other donors' samples.

In DNA, the CDR3 is TGTGCCAGCAGGACGAACAGGGTAGGGGGAGAGCCCCAGCATTTT. Protein product: CASRTNRVGGEPQHF. V gene TRBV12-3 or TRBV12-4 combines with J gene TRBJ1-5; tentative D call: TRBD1 (6 bases). This CDR3 has 15 residues. V was cut by 6 bases and J by 8 bases, with 20 bases left in between.